The rows below give T cell receptor beta chains drawn from one sample of a study of identical twins. From the 5' RACE reads, TCRdb called clonotypes with MiXCR, one entry per CDR3 protein. The sample holds about 530,000 distinct CDR3 sequences; 12% to 15% are singletons and the top ten take 0.44%. This sample also belongs to another study, concerning yellow fever vaccine responses in identical twins.

Material for sequencing was CD4+ T cells sorted from blood. These TCRs come from a woman between 18 and 29 years old in good health. Both conserved end residues are part of each CDR3. A D gene is named only where the DNA matches it firmly. The size of a clone is reported for some rows only, either as once, few or many, or as a class for expanded clones.

TRBJ2-2 | TRBD2 | . | TRBV20-1 | CSARDWSSGRAGAGELFF | TGCAGTGCTAGAGATTGGTCGAGCGGGAGGGCCGGGGCCGGGGAGCTGTTTTTT
TRBJ1-4 | TRBD1 | . | TRBV2 | CASRGTGGGEKLFF | TGTGCCAGCAGGGGAACAGGGGGAGGCGAAAAACTGTTTTTT
TRBJ2-1 | . | . | TRBV7-8 | CASSFHKNEQFF | TGTGCCAGCAGCTTTCACAAAAATGAGCAGTTCTTC
TRBJ2-2 | . | . | TRBV6-1 | CASERTGRNTGELFF | TGTGCCAGCGAAAGGACGGGGCGGAACACCGGGGAGCTGTTTTTT
TRBJ2-2 | . | . | TRBV4-2 | CASSHGSGETGELFF | TGTGCCAGCAGCCATGGTAGCGGAGAGACCGGGGAGCTGTTTTTT
TRBJ2-2 | TRBD2 | few | TRBV3-1 | CASSRIGTSGWGGNTGELFF | TGTGCCAGCAGCCGAATTGGGACTAGCGGTTGGGGAGGGAACACCGGGGAGCTGTTTTTT
TRBJ2-1 | TRBD1 | . | TRBV19 | CASSNDRGNEQFF | TGTGCCAGTAGCAATGACAGGGGCAATGAGCAGTTCTTC
TRBJ1-2 | . | . | TRBV20-1 | CSARAPVNYGYTF | TGCAGTGCTAGAGCACCAGTCAACTATGGCTACACCTTC
TRBJ2-7 | TRBD1 | . | TRBV12-3/TRBV12-4 | CASSSRRQGTGLYEQYF | TGTGCCAGCAGTTCCCGGCGACAGGGCACAGGCCTATACGAGCAGTACTTC
TRBJ2-3 | . | . | TRBV5-1 | CASSWISPGQTPDTQYF | TGCGCCAGCAGCTGGATCTCTCCGGGACAAACCCCAGATACGCAGTATTTT
TRBJ2-5 | . | few | TRBV4-2 | CASSQPEVETQYF | TGTGCCAGCAGCCAACCAGAGGTGGAGACCCAGTACTTC
TRBJ2-1 | TRBD2 | few | TRBV11-1 | CASSLSPLAGVVYNEQFF | TGTGCCAGCAGCTTAAGTCCGCTAGCGGGAGTGGTCTACAATGAGCAGTTCTTC
TRBJ2-1 | . | . | TRBV28 | CASSYGQRSYNEQFF | TGTGCCAGCAGCTATGGACAACGCTCCTACAATGAGCAGTTCTTC
TRBJ2-1 | . | few | TRBV2 | CASSIRTANEQFF | TGTGCCAGCAGTATTCGGACAGCGAATGAGCAGTTCTTC
TRBJ2-1 | TRBD2 | few | TRBV4-1 | CASSHPRASGRRDEQFF | TGCGCCAGCAGCCACCCTCGGGCTAGCGGGAGGCGGGATGAGCAGTTCTTC
TRBJ2-7 | . | . | TRBV7-9 | CASSLEGRIYEQYF | TGTGCCAGCAGCTTAGAGGGACGGATATACGAGCAGTACTTC
TRBJ2-1 | . | few | TRBV5-1 | CASSLADSSSYNEQFF | TGCGCCAGCAGCCTAGCCGACAGTAGCTCCTACAATGAGCAGTTCTTC
TRBJ2-2 | . | . | TRBV12-3/TRBV12-4 | CASSLGGELTGELFF | TGTGCCAGCAGTTTAGGAGGGGAACTGACCGGGGAGCTGTTTTTT
TRBJ1-1 | . | . | TRBV29-1 | CSVGRGTEAFF | TGCAGCGTGGGCCGGGGCACTGAAGCTTTCTTT
TRBJ2-6 | . | . | TRBV4-1 | CASSAGHYSGANVLTF | TGCGCCAGCAGCGCGGGACACTACTCTGGGGCCAACGTCCTGACTTTC
TRBJ2-5 | . | . | TRBV24-1 | CATSDVQESAGGPQYF | TGTGCCACCAGTGATGTACAGGAGAGCGCTGGGGGACCCCAGTACTTC
TRBJ2-5 | TRBD1 | . | TRBV7-3 | CASSQDRGAQETQYF | TGTGCCAGCAGCCAGGACAGGGGGGCCCAAGAGACCCAGTACTTC
TRBJ2-2 | TRBD2 | . | TRBV7-9 | CASSSSGGRGGELFF | TGTGCCAGCAGCTCCAGCGGGGGGCGTGGCGGGGAGCTGTTTTTT
TRBJ1-5 | . | . | TRBV12-3/TRBV12-4 | CASRRQAFSNQPQHF | TGTGCCAGCAGGAGACAGGCCTTTAGCAATCAGCCCCAGCATTTT
TRBJ2-2 | . | few | TRBV12-3/TRBV12-4 | CASSSHKPNTGELFF | TGTGCCAGCAGTTCACACAAACCGAACACCGGGGAGCTGTTTTTT
TRBJ1-5 | . | . | TRBV5-6 | CASSNKLFSNQPQHF | TGTGCCAGCAGCAATAAGTTGTTTAGCAATCAGCCCCAGCATTTT
TRBJ2-7 | . | . | TRBV14 | CASSGQYEQYF | TGTGCCAGCAGCGGCCAGTACGAGCAGTACTTC
TRBJ2-7 | . | . | TRBV12-5 | CASAPSSGLTYEQYF | TGTGCTAGTGCCCCCTCGAGCGGACTAACCTACGAGCAGTACTTC
TRBJ1-6 | TRBD1 | . | TRBV10-2 | CAITTGLNSPLHF | TGCGCCATTACGACAGGGCTGAATTCACCCCTCCACTTT
TRBJ2-2 | TRBD2 | . | TRBV6-1 | CASSVLAGGTGELFF | TGTGCCAGCAGTGTGCTAGCGGGGGGTACCGGGGAGCTGTTTTTT
TRBJ1-6 | . | few | TRBV9 | CASSATRDNSPLHF | TGTGCCAGCAGCGCAACCCGGGATAATTCACCCCTCCACTTT
TRBJ2-4 | . | . | TRBV3-1 | CASSQAQGSDIQYF | TGTGCCAGCAGCCAAGCCCAGGGTAGTGACATTCAGTACTTC
TRBJ2-3 | . | few | TRBV24-1 | CATSIGGNTDTQYF | TGTGCCACCAGCATTGGGGGAAACACAGATACGCAGTATTTT
TRBJ2-1 | TRBD2 | few | TRBV7-8 | CASSYPLLAGESGNEQFF | TGTGCCAGCAGCTACCCTTTACTAGCGGGAGAATCGGGCAATGAGCAGTTCTTC
TRBJ2-1 | . | few | TRBV27 | CASSLWLAPYNEQFF | TGTGCCAGCAGTTTATGGCTAGCGCCTTACAATGAGCAGTTCTTC
TRBJ2-3 | . | once | TRBV2 | CASNPSAGGTDTQYF | TGTGCCAGCAATCCCTCGGCAGGGGGCACAGATACGCAGTATTTT
TRBJ1-1 | . | . | TRBV20-1 | CSAEAGTTTEAFF | TGCAGTGCAGAAGCTGGGACTACCACTGAAGCTTTCTTT
TRBJ2-3 | . | few | TRBV12-3/TRBV12-4 | CASTGGGGSTSATYTDTQYF | TGTGCCAGCACCGGGGGCGGCGGATCTACGTCAGCCACCTACACAGATACGCAGTATTTT
TRBJ1-4 | . | few | TRBV4-1 | CASSQKTGGPGEKLFF | TGCGCCAGCAGCCAAAAAACCGGGGGTCCGGGTGAAAAACTGTTTTTT
TRBJ1-2 | . | . | TRBV5-8 | CATTGGQGRGNYGYTF | TGTGCCACCACAGGCGGGCAGGGGAGAGGGAACTATGGCTACACCTTC
TRBJ2-2 | . | . | TRBV7-9 | CASSPGRLTGELFF | TGTGCCAGCAGCCCGGGACGGCTCACCGGGGAGCTGTTTTTT